This T cell receptor beta chain came from a study of T cells in Graves' hyperthyroidism and ophthalmopathy (dated by TCRdb to about 2019). General notes on the study: Peripheral blood was sampled at the time of initial diagnosis, prior to any treatment. TCR V-J signatures able to tell the groups apart were searched for in a discovery cohort of some 97 patients, of whom more than 40 had Graves' ophthalmopathy and under 65 had stable Graves' hyperthyroidism. Prospective prediction of ophthalmopathy was tested in an independent validation cohort consisting of 18 hyperthyroidism patients and over 15 patients who later progressed to ophthalmopathy. For training and testing, the roughly 97 patients in the discovery cohort were randomly divided in a 7:3 ratio. The study also compared thyroid tissue and blood T-cell repertoires from more than five Graves' hyperthyroidism patients. Following sampling, methimazole starting at 30 mg daily was given to hyperthyroidism patients, and high-dose intravenous methylprednisolone was given to ophthalmopathy patients. The paper reports TCR Vbeta CDR3 sequencing of roughly 140 peripheral blood samples: over 40 ophthalmopathy, under 80 hyperthyroidism and around 17 progressor patients.

Spanning cysteine to phenylalanine, the CDR3 consists of 11 amino acids. The sequence is cut down to CDR3 DNA, 33 bases in frame from base 1. CDR1 and CDR2, looked up from the germline V gene, are SGHRS and YFSETQ. V was cut back by 4 bases and J by 6 bases, leaving a gap of 8 bases between them. Stable Graves' hyperthyroidism was defined as no progression to ophthalmopathy during 18 months of follow-up. Hyperthyroidism patients were aged 18 to 65 years and newly diagnosed, with disease duration of less than 2 months. The study excluded patients with uncontrolled infections, other autoimmune diseases, pregnancy or lactation. Diagnoses were based on clinical symptoms, serum thyroxine and TRAb, thyroid ultrasound and orbital computed tomography. Ficoll-Paque density gradient centrifugation was used to isolate PBMCs from 10 ml of fresh peripheral blood. Total RNA was extracted using Trizol reagent, and RNA quality was assessed on an Agilent 2100 Bioanalyzer.

This clonotype has more than one count but fewer than ten. This clone's antigen is unknown. It has no much larger one-base neighbor in the sample; base qualities were not kept. Broader findings and caveats from the paper: A model built on a 13 V-J signature distinguished ophthalmopathy from stable hyperthyroidism, reaching roughly 88% sensitivity and approximately 81% specificity in cross-validation and 80%/75% in testing. Most expanded thyroid clonotypes (frequency above 0.001) were also found in blood, which suggests that blood repertoires may mirror thyroid immune responses. No statistical method was used to fix the sample size in advance, and group allocation was not hidden from the investigators. In validation, the model predicted progression to ophthalmopathy a median of roughly 6.2 months before onset, with around 70% sensitivity and about 75% specificity.

The TCR beta CDR3 regions were amplified from RNA transcripts. The TCR CDR3 was subjected to a first round of RT-PCR using the HTBI primer set and the Qiagen OneStep RT-PCR kit. A second multiplex PCR round built the libraries, followed by size selection and purification. Sequencing of the libraries was done on an Illumina HiSeq2000 using paired-end 100 bp reads. From the authors' description of their analysis: SOAPnuke was used to process the raw data, throwing out any read that contained adapters or uncalled bases, had a mean Phred below 15, or lacked an exact constant-primer or identifier match. COPE v1.2.5 was used to merge high-quality paired reads, and clonotypes were defined as unique nucleotide sequences. Clonotypes were aligned to IMGT TRBV, TRBD and TRBJ reference segments using MiTCR v1.1. The analysis was restricted to V-J combinations with a frequency above 0.0001, which together covered around 99% of the repertoires. The TCS score was defined as the ratio of F50 (clonal expansion) to E x V (chaos), calculated using BLOSUM62-based TCRdist between CDR3 peptides within each V-J. Welch's t-statistics and random forest reduced 500 to 550 V-J features to 10 to 15, which were used in a naive Bayes classifier (R e1071). The Morisita-Horn index was used to measure how similar the thyroid and blood repertoires were. TCRdb reanalyzed the raw reads on its own, using fastp at Q25 for trimming and MiXCR for clone calling, and kept in-frame beta chains. CDR3 protein sequences are deduplicated, and each keeps its most common genes and DNA. These V and J calls originate from TCRdb's pipeline instead of the authors' own analysis. The sample table records hundreds of thousands of distinct CDR3 sequences; roughly 37% of these occur just once. Jointly, the top ten make up 8.9% of the sample.

The chain uses TRBV5-1 and TRBJ2-7, with an unclear D gene assignment. The sample consisted of blood. This sequence was found in a man aged 18 to 35 with Graves' hyperthyroidism. The DNA sequence follows: TGCGCCAGCAGCGCCAGGAGCGAGCAGTACTTC. It translates as CASSARSEQYF.